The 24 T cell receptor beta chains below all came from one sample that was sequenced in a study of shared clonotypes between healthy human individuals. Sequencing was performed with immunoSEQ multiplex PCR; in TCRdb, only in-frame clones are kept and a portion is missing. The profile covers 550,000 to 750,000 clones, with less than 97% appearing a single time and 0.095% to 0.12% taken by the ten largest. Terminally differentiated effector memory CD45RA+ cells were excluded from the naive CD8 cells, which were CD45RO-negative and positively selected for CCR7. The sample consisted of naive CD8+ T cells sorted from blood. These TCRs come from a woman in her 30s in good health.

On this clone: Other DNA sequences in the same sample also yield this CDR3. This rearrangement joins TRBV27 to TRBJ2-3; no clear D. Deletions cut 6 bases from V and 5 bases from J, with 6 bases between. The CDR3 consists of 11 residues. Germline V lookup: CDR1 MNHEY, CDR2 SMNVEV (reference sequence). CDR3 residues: CASSRGDTQYF. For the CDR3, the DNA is TGTGCCAGCAGCCGTGGAGATACGCAGTATTTT.

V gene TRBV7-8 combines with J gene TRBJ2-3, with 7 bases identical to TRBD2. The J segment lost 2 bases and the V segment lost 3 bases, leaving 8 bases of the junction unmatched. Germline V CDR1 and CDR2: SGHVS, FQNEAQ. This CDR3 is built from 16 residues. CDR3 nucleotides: TGTGCCAGCAGCTTTCCGAGTCTAGCGGACACAGATACGCAGTATTTT. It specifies CASSFPSLADTDTQYF.

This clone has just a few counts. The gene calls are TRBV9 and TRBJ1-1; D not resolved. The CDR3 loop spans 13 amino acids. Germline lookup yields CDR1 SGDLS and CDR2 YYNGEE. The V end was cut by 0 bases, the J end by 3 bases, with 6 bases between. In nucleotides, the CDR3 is TGTGCCAGCAGCGTAGGGCGTTACACTGAAGCTTTCTTT. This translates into CASSVGRYTEAFF.

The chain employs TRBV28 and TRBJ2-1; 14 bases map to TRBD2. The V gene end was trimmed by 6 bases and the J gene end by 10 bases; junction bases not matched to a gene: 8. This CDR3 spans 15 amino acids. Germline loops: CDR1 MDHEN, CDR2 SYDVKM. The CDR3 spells CASRLPGLAGVEQFF. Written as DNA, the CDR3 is TGTGCCAGCAGACTCCCGGGACTAGCGGGAGTAGAGCAGTTCTTC. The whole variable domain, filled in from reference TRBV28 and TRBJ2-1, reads DVKVTQSSRYLVKRTGEKVFLECVQDMDHENMFWYRQDPGLGLRLIYFSYDVKMKEKGDIPEGYSVSREKKERFSLILESASTNQTSMYLCASRLPGLAGVEQFFGPGTRLTVL.

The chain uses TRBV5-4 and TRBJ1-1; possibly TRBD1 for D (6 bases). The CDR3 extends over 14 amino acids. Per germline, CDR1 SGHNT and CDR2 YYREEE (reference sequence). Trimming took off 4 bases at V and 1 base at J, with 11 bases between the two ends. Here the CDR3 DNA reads TGTGCCAGCAGCCATAGGACAGAGAACACTGAAGCTTTCTTT. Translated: CASSHRTENTEAFF.

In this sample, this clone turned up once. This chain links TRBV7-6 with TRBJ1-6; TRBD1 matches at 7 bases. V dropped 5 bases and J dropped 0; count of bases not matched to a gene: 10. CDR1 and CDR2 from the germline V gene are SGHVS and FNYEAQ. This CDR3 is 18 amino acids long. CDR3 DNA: TGTGCCAGCAGCCCGGGACAGTGGAGAAGCTCCTATAATTCACCCCTCCACTTT. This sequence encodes CASSPGQWRSSYNSPLHF.

The CDR3 sequence: CASSPVGLAGSAGELFF. Here the CDR3 DNA reads TGTGCCAGCAGTCCGGTGGGACTAGCGGGATCGGCCGGGGAGCTGTTTTTT. This sequence joins TRBV27 and TRBJ2-2; 13 bases are shared with TRBD2. This CDR3 is 17 amino acids long. Losses at the gene ends were 5 bases for V and 6 bases for J; bases not matched to a gene: 9. Looked up from germline, CDR1 is MNHEY and CDR2 is SMNVEV (reference sequence).

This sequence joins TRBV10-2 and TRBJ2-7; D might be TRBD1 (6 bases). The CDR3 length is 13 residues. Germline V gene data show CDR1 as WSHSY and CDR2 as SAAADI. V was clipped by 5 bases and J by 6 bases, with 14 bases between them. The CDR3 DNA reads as TGCGCCAGCAGTAAATTACAGGGCCCCGAGCAGTACTTC. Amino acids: CASSKLQGPEQYF.

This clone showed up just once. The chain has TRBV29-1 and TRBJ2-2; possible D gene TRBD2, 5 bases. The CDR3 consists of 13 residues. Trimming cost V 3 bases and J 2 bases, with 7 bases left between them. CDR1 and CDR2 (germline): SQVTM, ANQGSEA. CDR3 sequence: CSVESGNTGELFF. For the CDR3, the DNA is TGCAGCGTTGAGAGCGGTAACACCGGGGAGCTGTTTTTT.

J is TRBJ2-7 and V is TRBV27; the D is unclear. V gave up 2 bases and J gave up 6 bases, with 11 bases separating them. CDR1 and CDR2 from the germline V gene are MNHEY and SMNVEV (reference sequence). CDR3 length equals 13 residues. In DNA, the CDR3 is TGTGCCAGCAGTTTAATAATCTCCGGCGAGCAGTACTTC. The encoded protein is CASSLIISGEQYF.

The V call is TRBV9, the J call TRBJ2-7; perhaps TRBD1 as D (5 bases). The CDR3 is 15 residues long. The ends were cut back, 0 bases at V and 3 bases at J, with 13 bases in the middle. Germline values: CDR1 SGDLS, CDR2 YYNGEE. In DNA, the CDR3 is TGTGCCAGCAGCGTAGCTGGGGCCACCATCTACGAGCAGTACTTC. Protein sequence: CASSVAGATIYEQYF.

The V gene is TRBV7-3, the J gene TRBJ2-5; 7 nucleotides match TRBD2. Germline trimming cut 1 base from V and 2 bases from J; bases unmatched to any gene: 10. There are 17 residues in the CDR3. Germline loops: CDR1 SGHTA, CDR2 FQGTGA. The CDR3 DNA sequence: TGTGCCAGCAGCTTAAACATCATGGCTAGCGGACAAGAGACCCAGTACTTC. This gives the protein CASSLNIMASGQETQYF.

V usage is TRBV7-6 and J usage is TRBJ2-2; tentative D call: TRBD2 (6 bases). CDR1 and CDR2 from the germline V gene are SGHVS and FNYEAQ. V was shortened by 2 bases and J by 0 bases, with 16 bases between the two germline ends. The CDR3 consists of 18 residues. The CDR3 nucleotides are TGTGCCAGCAGCTTAAACGCTCCCGGACTAACGAACACCGGGGAGCTGTTTTTT. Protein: CASSLNAPGLTNTGELFF.

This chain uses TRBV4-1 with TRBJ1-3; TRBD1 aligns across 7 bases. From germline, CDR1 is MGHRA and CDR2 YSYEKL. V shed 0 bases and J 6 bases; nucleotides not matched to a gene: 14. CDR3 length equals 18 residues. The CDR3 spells CASSQEDEGTEGVNTIYF. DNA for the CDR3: TGCGCCAGCAGCCAAGAGGACGAGGGGACAGAAGGGGTAAACACCATATATTTT.

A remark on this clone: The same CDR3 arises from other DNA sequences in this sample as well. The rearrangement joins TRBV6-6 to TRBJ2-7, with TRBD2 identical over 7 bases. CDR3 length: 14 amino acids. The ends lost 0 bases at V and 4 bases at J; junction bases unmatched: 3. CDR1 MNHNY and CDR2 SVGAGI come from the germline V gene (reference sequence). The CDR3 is CASSYSGGGYEQYF. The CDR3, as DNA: TGTGCCAGCAGTTACTCTGGCGGGGGATACGAGCAGTACTTC.

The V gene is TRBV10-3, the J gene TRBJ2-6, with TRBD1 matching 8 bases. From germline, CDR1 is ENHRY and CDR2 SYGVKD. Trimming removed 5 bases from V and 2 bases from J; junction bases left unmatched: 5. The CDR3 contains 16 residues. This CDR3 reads CAISLEGQAGANVLTF. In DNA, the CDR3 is TGTGCCATCAGTTTAGAGGGACAGGCTGGGGCCAACGTCCTGACTTTC.

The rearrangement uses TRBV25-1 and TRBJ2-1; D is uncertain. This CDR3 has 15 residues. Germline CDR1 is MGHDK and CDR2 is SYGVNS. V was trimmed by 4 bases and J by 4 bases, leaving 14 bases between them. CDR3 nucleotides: TGTGCCAGCAGTGCCCCAGGTCGGACGTACAATGAGCAGTTCTTC. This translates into CASSAPGRTYNEQFF.

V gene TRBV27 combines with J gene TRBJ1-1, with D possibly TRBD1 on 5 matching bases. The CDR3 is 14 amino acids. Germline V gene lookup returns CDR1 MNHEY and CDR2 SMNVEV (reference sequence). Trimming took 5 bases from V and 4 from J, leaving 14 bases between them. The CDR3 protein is CASSPGAGSTEAFF. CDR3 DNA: TGTGCCAGCAGTCCAGGAGCAGGGTCCACTGAAGCTTTCTTT.

The CDR3 sequence is CASSPRTGNTEAFF. As DNA, the CDR3 is TGTGCCAGCAGTCCTCGGACGGGGAACACTGAAGCTTTCTTT. This chain links TRBV27 with TRBJ1-1; D unresolved. The CDR3 has 14 amino acids. With 5 bases removed from V and 1 base from J, the gap between germline ends came to 11 bases. Germline-derived CDR1 and CDR2 are MNHEY and SMNVEV (reference sequence).

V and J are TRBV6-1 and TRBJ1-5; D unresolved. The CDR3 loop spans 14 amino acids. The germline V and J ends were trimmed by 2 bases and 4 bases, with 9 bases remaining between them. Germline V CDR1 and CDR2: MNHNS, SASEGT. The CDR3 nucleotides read TGTGCCAGCAGTGAATGGAGGAGAAATCAGCCCCAGCATTTT. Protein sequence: CASSEWRRNQPQHF.

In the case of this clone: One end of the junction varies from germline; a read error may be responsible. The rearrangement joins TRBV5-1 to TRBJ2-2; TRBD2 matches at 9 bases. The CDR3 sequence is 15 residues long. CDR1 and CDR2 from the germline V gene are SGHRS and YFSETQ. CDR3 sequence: CASSFSGRSAGELLF. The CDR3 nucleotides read TGCGCCAGCAGCTTTAGCGGGAGATCTGCCGGGGAGCTGCTTTTT.

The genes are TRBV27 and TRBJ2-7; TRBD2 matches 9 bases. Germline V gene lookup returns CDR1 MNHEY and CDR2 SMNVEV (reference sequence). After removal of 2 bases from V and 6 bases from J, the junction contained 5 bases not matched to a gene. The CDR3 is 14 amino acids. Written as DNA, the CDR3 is TGTGCCAGCAGTTTAGCGGGAGGGCCGAGCGAGCAGTACTTC. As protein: CASSLAGGPSEQYF.

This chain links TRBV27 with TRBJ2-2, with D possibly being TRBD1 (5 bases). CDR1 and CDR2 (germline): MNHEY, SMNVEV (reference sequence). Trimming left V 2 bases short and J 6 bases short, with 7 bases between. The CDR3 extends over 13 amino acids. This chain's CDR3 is CASSLTGPGELFF. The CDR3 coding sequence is TGTGCCAGCAGTTTAACAGGTCCCGGGGAGCTGTTTTTT.

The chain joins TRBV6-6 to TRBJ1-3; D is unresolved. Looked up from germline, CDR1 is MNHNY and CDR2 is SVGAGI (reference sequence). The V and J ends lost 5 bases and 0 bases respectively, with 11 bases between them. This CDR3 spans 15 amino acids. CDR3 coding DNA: TGTGCCAGCAGTGATCCATATTACTCTGGAAACACCATATATTTT. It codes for CASSDPYYSGNTIYF.